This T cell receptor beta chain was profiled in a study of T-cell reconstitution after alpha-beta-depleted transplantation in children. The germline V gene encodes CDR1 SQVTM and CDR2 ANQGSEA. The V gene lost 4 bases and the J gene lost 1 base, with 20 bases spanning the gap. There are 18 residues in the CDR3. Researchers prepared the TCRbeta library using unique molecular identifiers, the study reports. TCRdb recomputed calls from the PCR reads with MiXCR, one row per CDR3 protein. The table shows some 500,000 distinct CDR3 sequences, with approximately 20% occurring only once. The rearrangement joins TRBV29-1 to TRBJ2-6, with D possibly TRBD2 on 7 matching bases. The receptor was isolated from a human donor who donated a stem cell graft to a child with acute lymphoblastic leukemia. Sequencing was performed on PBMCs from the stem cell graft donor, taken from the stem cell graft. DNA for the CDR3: TGCAGCGTTGTCTCGGGGGGCGTGATGAATTCTGGGGCCAACGTCCTGACTTTC. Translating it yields CSVVSGGVMNSGANVLTF.